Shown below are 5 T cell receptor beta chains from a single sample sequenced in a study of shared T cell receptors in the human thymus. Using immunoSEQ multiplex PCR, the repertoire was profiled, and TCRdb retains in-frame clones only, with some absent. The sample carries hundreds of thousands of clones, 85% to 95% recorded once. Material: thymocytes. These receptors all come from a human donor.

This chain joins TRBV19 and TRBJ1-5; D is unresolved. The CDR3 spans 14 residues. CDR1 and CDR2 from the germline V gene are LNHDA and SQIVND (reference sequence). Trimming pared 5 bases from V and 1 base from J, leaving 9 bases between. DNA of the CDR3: TGTGCCAGTAGTCTAACGGTAAGCAATCAGCCCCAGCATTTT. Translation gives CASSLTVSNQPQHF.

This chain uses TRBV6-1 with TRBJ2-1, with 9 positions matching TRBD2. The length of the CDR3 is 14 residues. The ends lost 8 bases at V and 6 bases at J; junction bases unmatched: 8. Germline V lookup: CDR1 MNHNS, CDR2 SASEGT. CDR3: CASPSGTGTNEQFF. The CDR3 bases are TGTGCCAGCCCTAGCGGGACGGGGACCAATGAGCAGTTCTTC.

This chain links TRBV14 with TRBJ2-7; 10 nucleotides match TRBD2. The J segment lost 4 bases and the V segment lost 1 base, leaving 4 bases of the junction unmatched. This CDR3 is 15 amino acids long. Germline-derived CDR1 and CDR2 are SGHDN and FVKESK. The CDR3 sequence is CASSQVLAGIYEQYF. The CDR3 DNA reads TGTGCCAGCAGCCAAGTACTAGCGGGAATATACGAGCAGTACTTC.

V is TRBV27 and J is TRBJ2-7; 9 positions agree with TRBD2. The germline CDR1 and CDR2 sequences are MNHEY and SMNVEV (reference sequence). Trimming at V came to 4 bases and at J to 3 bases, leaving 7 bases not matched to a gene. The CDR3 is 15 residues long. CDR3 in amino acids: CASSWLTSGFYEQYF. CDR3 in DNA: TGTGCCAGCAGTTGGTTAACTAGCGGGTTCTACGAGCAGTACTTC.

The CDR3 protein is CASSPGGEYNEQFF. CDR3 DNA sequence: TGTGCCAGCTCACCCGGGGGGGAATACAATGAGCAGTTCTTC. The chain combines TRBV6-1 with TRBJ2-1; TRBD2 matches at 8 bases. V lost 8 bases and J lost 4; bases outside the gene matches: 7. The CDR3 loop spans 14 amino acids. Germline V gene data show CDR1 as MNHNS and CDR2 as SASEGT.